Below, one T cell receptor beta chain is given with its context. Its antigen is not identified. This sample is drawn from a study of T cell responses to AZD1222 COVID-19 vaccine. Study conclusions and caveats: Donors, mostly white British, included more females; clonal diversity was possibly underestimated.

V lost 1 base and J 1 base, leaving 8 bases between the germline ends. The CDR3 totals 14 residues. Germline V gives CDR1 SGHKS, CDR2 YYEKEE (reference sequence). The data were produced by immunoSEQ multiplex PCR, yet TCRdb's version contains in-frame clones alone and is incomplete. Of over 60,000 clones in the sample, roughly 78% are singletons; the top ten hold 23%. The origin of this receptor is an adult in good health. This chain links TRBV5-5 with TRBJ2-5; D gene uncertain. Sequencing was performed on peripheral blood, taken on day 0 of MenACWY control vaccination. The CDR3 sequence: CASSLQRIQETQYF. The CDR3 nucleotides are TGTGCCAGCAGCTTGCAACGGATCCAAGAGACCCAGTACTTC.